This T cell receptor (beta chain) emerged from a study of blood T cell repertoires in COVID-19. For the study at large: COVID-19 samples, acute and convalescent, were from the United States, Italy and Spain. In each case, the material was cDNA or gDNA derived from T cells, B-cell-depleted T cells, or PBMCs.

Generated by immunoSEQ multiplex PCR, the TCRdb table keeps only in-frame clones and is missing some. Of roughly 250,000 clones detected, 80% to 90% appear once; the ten largest clones hold over 0.85%. Germline V CDR1 and CDR2: LNHDA, SQIVND (reference sequence). The CDR3 extends over 16 amino acids. J was trimmed by 3 bases and V by 3 bases; bases with no gene match: 5. Participant-given clinical history determined each cohort assignment. A COVID-19 case was met by exposed participants within 2 weeks before study entry. The receptor's source is a man between 45 and 60 years old who had been exposed to COVID-19. The source material was PBMCs or T cells enriched from blood (not recorded which). The rearrangement uses TRBV19 and TRBJ1-1; 12 nucleotides match TRBD1. The CDR3 loop is CASSILGQGADTEAFF. CDR3 nucleotide sequence: TGTGCCAGTAGTATCTTGGGACAGGGGGCGGACACTGAAGCTTTCTTT.